The T cell receptor (beta chain) described here comes from a study of blood T cell repertoires in COVID-19. At the level of the study: PBMCs, B-cell-depleted T cells, or T cells provided the cDNA or gDNA that made up the material.

Assay: immunoSEQ multiplex PCR; the TCRdb copy retains only in-frame clones and omits some. The sample includes under 200,000 clones, roughly 88% of them seen just once. The germline gives CDR1 MDHEN, CDR2 SYDVKM. CDR3 length equals 15 residues. J was trimmed by 8 bases and V by 4 bases; bases with no gene match: 8. The source material was peripheral blood. The gene calls are TRBV28 and TRBJ2-1, with 10 bases identical to TRBD2. The receptor was isolated from a man in his sixties who had recovered from COVID-19. CDR3 sequence reads: CASSSPAGGPDEQFF. CDR3 bases: TGTGCCAGCAGTTCTCCAGCGGGGGGGCCGGATGAGCAGTTCTTC. The entire variable domain, with the rest obtained from reference TRBV28 and TRBJ2-1, is as follows: DVKVTQSSRYLVKRTGEKVFLECVQDMDHENMFWYRQDPGLGLRLIYFSYDVKMKEKGDIPEGYSVSREKKERFSLILESASTNQTSMYLCASSSPAGGPDEQFFGPGTRLTVL.